One and the same sample provided the 16 T cell receptor beta chains below, sequenced in a study of vaccination and CD4 T cells after COVID-19. An Oncomine TCR Beta short-read assay was used to sequence the DNA from cultured CD4+ T cells. TCRdb reanalysed the PCR reads using MiXCR and keeps one entry per CDR3 protein. The repertoire includes around 9,600 distinct CDR3 sequences, approximately 48% of them detected once, and just over 20% sits in the top ten. What these receptors recognize is not known. Treatment of the sample: approximately nine-day PBMC culture with coronavirus spike peptide pools or control peptides (ViraFEST assay). Sequenced sample: CD4+ T cells from blood, cultured in vitro. The source of these receptors is a human donor who had recovered from COVID-19.

This clonotype was recorded a few times. The chain uses TRBV7-9 and TRBJ2-2, with D uncertain. Germline CDR1 SEHNR, CDR2 FQNEAQ (reference sequence). V lost 5 bases and J 4 bases, leaving 8 bases between the germline ends. The CDR3 contains 13 residues. As DNA, the CDR3 is TGTGCCAGCAGCGCTACAACCACCGGGGAGCTGTTTTTT. Translated, it gives CASSATTTGELFF.

This clonotype was seen a handful of times. The V call is TRBV19, the J call TRBJ2-6; D not resolved. The CDR3 extends over 16 amino acids. V gave up 5 bases and J gave up 0 bases, with 11 bases separating them. Germline lookup yields CDR1 LNHDA and CDR2 SQIVND (reference sequence). The CDR3 region is CASSSRVSSGANVLTF. CDR3 nucleotide sequence: TGTGCCAGTAGTTCCCGGGTCTCCTCTGGGGCCAACGTCCTGACTTTC.

The chain joins TRBV6-2 or TRBV6-3 to TRBJ2-7; weak D call: TRBD2 (6 bases). The CDR3 is 14 amino acids. Trimming stripped 2 bases from V and 0 bases from J, with 8 bases between. Germline V CDR1 and CDR2: MNHEY, SVGEGT. The CDR3 coding sequence is TGTGCCAGCAGTTACGGGGAGGCCTCCTACGAGCAGTACTTC. This sequence encodes CASSYGEASYEQYF.

The V call is TRBV18, the J call TRBJ2-5; either TRBD1 or TRBD2 may supply D (5 bases each). The ends were cut back, 4 bases at V and 3 bases at J, with 18 bases in the middle. The germline V gene encodes CDR1 KGHSH and CDR2 LQKENI. This CDR3 spans 16 amino acids. The CDR3 region is CASSLSGGDSKETQYF. CDR3 coding DNA: TGTGCCAGCTCACTCTCTGGGGGAGATTCCAAAGAGACCCAGTACTTC.

This rearrangement joins TRBV9 to TRBJ2-5; D gene ambiguous. Trimming left V 0 bases short and J 7 bases short, with 7 bases between. This CDR3 is built from 12 residues. Germline CDR1 SGDLS, CDR2 YYNGEE. For the CDR3, the DNA is TGTGCCAGCAGCGTAGCCGATGGGACCCAGTACTTC. Its translation is CASSVADGTQYF.

This clonotype was counted between two and nine times. This chain joins TRBV20-1 and TRBJ2-3; 11 bases fit TRBD2. CDR1 and CDR2 from the germline V gene are DFQATT and SNEGSKA (reference sequence). V shed 6 bases and J 6 bases; nucleotides not matched to a gene: 14. The CDR3 sequence is 16 residues long. CDR3 in DNA: TGCAGTGCCAATCCGCAGACTAGCGGGGTTTTGGATACGCAGTATTTT. Translation: CSANPQTSGVLDTQYF.

This clonotype turned up a few times. The rearrangement joins TRBV7-2 to TRBJ1-1, with D perhaps TRBD1 (6 bases). Germline V lookup: CDR1 SGHTA, CDR2 FQGNSA. V was shortened by 1 base and J by 4 bases, with 16 bases between the two germline ends. The CDR3 contains 16 residues. CDR3 in amino acids: CASSLVTGARGTEAFF. As DNA, the CDR3 is TGTGCCAGCAGCTTAGTGACGGGGGCGCGTGGCACTGAAGCTTTCTTT.

CDR3 region: CASSLDQATGELFF. The CDR3 DNA sequence: TGTGCCAGCAGCTTAGATCAGGCCACCGGGGAGCTGTTTTTT. This rearrangement joins TRBV7-9 to TRBJ2-2; D is unresolved. V lost 1 base and J 4 bases, leaving 7 bases between the germline ends. The CDR3 totals 14 residues. The germline V gene has CDR1 SEHNR and CDR2 FQNEAQ (reference sequence). Drawing the rest from reference TRBV7-9 and TRBJ2-2, the complete variable domain is DTGVSQNPRHKITKRGQNVTFRCDPISEHNRLYWYRQTLGQGPEFLTYFQNEAQLEKSRLLSDRFSAERPKGSFSTLEIQRTEQGDSAMYLCASSLDQATGELFFGEGSRLTVL.

This clonotype showed up just a few times. The V call is TRBV25-1, the J call TRBJ1-2; a possible D gene is TRBD1 (5 bases). From germline, CDR1 is MGHDK and CDR2 SYGVNS. Trimming left V 2 bases short and J 2 bases short, with 15 bases between. The CDR3 is 16 residues long. The CDR3 reads CASSENSGTGNYGYTF. The CDR3, as DNA: TGTGCCAGCAGTGAAAACTCCGGGACGGGGAACTATGGCTACACCTTC.

This clonotype is judged medium-sized. The genes are TRBV7-9 and TRBJ2-4; D unresolved. Germline lookup yields CDR1 SEHNR and CDR2 FQNEAQ (reference sequence). Trimming shortened V by 1 base and J by 0 bases, and 10 bases separated the two germline ends. The CDR3 has 16 amino acids. CDR3 sequence: CASSLGSGLAKNIQYF. The CDR3 coding sequence is TGTGCCAGCAGCTTAGGCTCAGGTTTAGCCAAAAACATTCAGTACTTC.

Only a few counts were recorded for this clonotype. The chain recombines TRBV6-1 with TRBJ1-4, with 7 positions matching TRBD1. Trimming removed 8 bases from V and 3 bases from J; junction bases left unmatched: 9. Germline V CDR1 and CDR2: MNHNS, SASEGT. The CDR3 totals 15 residues. CDR3 sequence reads: CASATQTGPNEKLFF. Written as DNA, the CDR3 is TGTGCCAGCGCCACCCAGACAGGGCCTAATGAAAAACTGTTTTTT.

The chain couples TRBV19 to TRBJ1-5, with unresolved D. V was pared by 5 bases and J by 0 bases, with 8 bases between. This CDR3 has 14 residues. Germline V gene data show CDR1 as LNHDA and CDR2 as SQIVND (reference sequence). The DNA of the CDR3 is TGTGCCAGTAGTTCCCAATATAGCAATCAGCCCCAGCATTTT. Its protein is CASSSQYSNQPQHF.

This clonotype appeared a few times. This chain joins TRBV7-3 and TRBJ2-5; D call uncertain. The germline gives CDR1 SGHTA, CDR2 FQGTGA. The CDR3 sequence is 13 residues long. The V end was cut by 0 bases, the J end by 3 bases, with 5 bases between. CDR3 nucleotide sequence: TGTGCCAGCAGCTTAACTAGGGAAGAGACCCAGTACTTC. It translates to CASSLTREETQYF.

This clonotype occurred a few times. The chain links TRBV6-1 to TRBJ1-5, with D uncertain. The CDR3 loop spans 13 amino acids. Looked up from germline, CDR1 is MNHNS and CDR2 is SASEGT. Trimming removed 5 bases from V and 5 bases from J, with 10 bases in between. The chain's CDR3 is CASSLSEDQPQHF. The CDR3 coding sequence is TGTGCCAGCAGTCTTAGTGAAGATCAGCCCCAGCATTTT.

The chain is built from TRBV10-1 and TRBJ1-2, with TRBD1 matching 11 bases. Trimming took 6 bases from V and 7 from J; bases not matched to a gene: 37. CDR1 and CDR2 (germline): WNHNN, SYGVQD (reference sequence). The CDR3 covers 24 residues. This chain's CDR3 is CASSRLPRGMAGTGGAVKRVGYTF. DNA of the CDR3: TGCGCCAGCAGCCGGCTTCCCCGCGGAATGGCCGGGACAGGGGGAGCGGTAAAGAGGGTTGGCTACACCTTC.

The rearrangement joins TRBV7-2 to TRBJ2-5, with D perhaps given as TRBD1 or TRBD2 (5 bases each). V was trimmed by 2 bases and J by 5 bases, leaving 9 bases between them. CDR1 is SGHTA, CDR2 FQGNSA, per germline. This CDR3 comprises 13 residues. The CDR3 loop reads CASSLTGPETQYF. The CDR3 DNA sequence: TGTGCCAGCAGCTTAACGGGACCGGAGACCCAGTACTTC. The full variable domain, in which reference TRBV7-2 and TRBJ2-5 provide the parts outside the CDR3, is GAGVSQSPSNKVTEKGKDVELRCDPISGHTALYWYRQSLGQGLEFLIYFQGNSAPDKSGLPSDRFSAERTGGSVSTLTIQRTQQEDSAVYLCASSLTGPETQYFGPGTRLLVL.